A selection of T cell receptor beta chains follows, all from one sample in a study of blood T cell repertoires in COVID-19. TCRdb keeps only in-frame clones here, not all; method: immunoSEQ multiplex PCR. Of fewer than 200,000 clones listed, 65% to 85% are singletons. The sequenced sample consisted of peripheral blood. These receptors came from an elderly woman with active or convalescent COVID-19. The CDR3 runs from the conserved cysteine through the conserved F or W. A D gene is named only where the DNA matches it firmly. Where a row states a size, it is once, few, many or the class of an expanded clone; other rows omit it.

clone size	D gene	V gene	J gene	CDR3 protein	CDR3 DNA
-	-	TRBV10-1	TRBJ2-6	CASRVIEGGLSGANVLTF	TGCGCCAGCAGAGTGATAGAGGGTGGCTTATCTGGGGCCAACGTCCTGACTTTC
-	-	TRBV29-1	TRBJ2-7	CSVTGARGVYEQYF	TGCAGCGTCACGGGGGCCAGGGGGGTCTACGAGCAGTACTTC
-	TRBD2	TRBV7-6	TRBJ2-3	CASSLGPRLAGEFTDTQYF	TGTGCCAGCAGCTTAGGACCTAGACTAGCGGGGGAGTTCACAGATACGCAGTATTTT
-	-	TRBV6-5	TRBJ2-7	CASRIGSAYEQYF	TGTGCCAGCAGAATTGGCAGCGCCTACGAGCAGTACTTC
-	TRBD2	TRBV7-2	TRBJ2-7	CASSLRLAGAYEQYF	TGTGCCAGCAGCTTGAGGCTAGCGGGGGCCTACGAGCAGTACTTC
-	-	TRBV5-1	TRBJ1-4	CASSLGSTNEKLFF	TGCGCCAGCAGCCTAGGATCAACTAATGAAAAACTGTTTTTT
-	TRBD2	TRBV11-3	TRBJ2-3	CASSLVPGLAGVTDTQYF	TGTGCCAGCAGCTTAGTACCCGGACTAGCGGGGGTCACAGATACGCAGTATTTT
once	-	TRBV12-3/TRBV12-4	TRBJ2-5	CASRGGQETQYF	TGTGCCAGCAGGGGAGGTCAAGAGACCCAGTACTTC
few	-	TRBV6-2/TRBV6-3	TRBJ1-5	CASSYLGDRVNQPQHF	TGTGCCAGCAGTTACCTGGGAGACCGGGTAAATCAGCCCCAGCATTTT
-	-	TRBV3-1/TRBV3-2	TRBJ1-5	CASSQQGNQPQHF	TGTGCCAGCAGTCAACAGGGCAATCAGCCCCAGCATTTT
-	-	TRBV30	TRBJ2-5	CASTQGGTQYF	TGTGCCTCGACCCAGGGAGGGACCCAGTACTTC
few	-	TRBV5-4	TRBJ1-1	CASSLLNTEAFF	TGTGCCAGCAGCCTCCTGAACACTGAAGCTTTCTTT
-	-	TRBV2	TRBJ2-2	CASSPQGNTGELFF	TGTGCCAGCAGTCCACAGGGGAACACCGGGGAGCTGTTTTTT
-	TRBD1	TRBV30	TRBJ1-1	CAWRNLYRGHGEAFF	TGTGCCTGGAGAAATCTGTACAGGGGGCATGGTGAAGCTTTCTTT
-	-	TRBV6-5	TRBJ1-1	CASSRLGAGVDEAFF	TGTGCCAGCAGTCGCCTTGGGGCAGGTGTTGATGAAGCTTTCTTT
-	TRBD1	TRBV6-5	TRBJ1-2	CASSYLKTGANGYTF	TGTGCCAGCAGTTACTTAAAGACAGGGGCAAATGGCTACACCTTC
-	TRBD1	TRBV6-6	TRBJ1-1	CASIGTGNTEAFF	TGTGCCAGCATCGGGACAGGGAACACTGAAGCTTTCTTT
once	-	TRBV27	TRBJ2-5	CASSLGVGQLVQETQYF	TGTGCCAGCAGTCTGGGAGTAGGACAGCTAGTTCAAGAGACCCAGTACTTC
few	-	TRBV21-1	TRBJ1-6	CASSNNRADSPLHF	TGTGCCAGCAGCAACAACAGAGCGGATTCACCCCTCCACTTT
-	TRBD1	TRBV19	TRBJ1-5	CASSIGTGSQNQPQHF	TGTGCCAGTAGTATCGGGACAGGCAGCCAGAATCAGCCCCAGCATTTT